This T cell receptor (beta chain) was recorded in a study of blood T cell repertoires in COVID-19. Background on the study: The cDNA or gDNA used as material had been derived from T cells, B-cell-depleted T cells, or PBMCs.

The study recruited people aged about 18 to 90 years across more than 20 US areas. Donors in Cohort 3 counted as recovered after two negative PCRs, clearance, or symptom resolution. CDR1 LNHDA and CDR2 SQIVND come from the germline V gene (reference sequence). The CDR3 consists of 13 residues. Trimming left V 3 bases short and J 7 bases short, with 9 bases between. Sequenced by immunoSEQ multiplex PCR; TCRdb stores in-frame clones only, minus some. Among some 350,000 clones listed, around 87% were seen once. This chain uses TRBV19 with TRBJ1-4, with D possibly TRBD1 on 6 matching bases. Material: PBMCs or T cells enriched from blood (not recorded which). The sequence was obtained from a woman aged 25-40 years who had recovered from COVID-19. CDR3 loop: CASSITGTEKLFF. The CDR3 nucleotides read TGTGCCAGTAGTATTACAGGGACTGAAAAACTGTTTTTT.